The 24 T cell receptor beta chains listed next were all sequenced from one sample in a study of beta chain features in type 1 diabetes. Study-wide findings and caveats: All four CD4+ subsets of Type 1 diabetes patients contained TCRB CDR3s that were moderately but significantly shorter.

TCRB transcripts that were expressed got sequenced, as all of the isolated RNA had been reverse transcribed. The repertoire was sequenced with immunoSEQ multiplex PCR; TCRdb's copy has only in-frame clones and lacks some. The sample holds fewer than 450,000 clones, roughly 12% seen once. The antigens for these receptors are not known. The sequenced material came from naive CD4+ T cells from blood. All receptors come from a woman between 18 and 29 years old with type 1 diabetes.

The gene calls are TRBV19 and TRBJ2-1; the match to TRBD2 covers 9 bases. Germline values: CDR1 LNHDA, CDR2 SQIVND (reference sequence). The CDR3 has 18 residues. V shed 0 bases, J shed 2 bases, and the junction held 8 bases outside the gene matches. CDR3 amino acids: CASSIDLGREGPYNEQFF. The DNA for the CDR3 is TGTGCCAGTAGTATAGATCTAGGGCGGGAGGGCCCCTACAATGAGCAGTTCTTC.

This clone was observed a few times. This CDR3 reads CASSRTGPGGGYTF. The DNA of the CDR3 is TGTGCCAGCAGCCGGACAGGCCCCGGCGGTGGCTACACCTTC. The rearrangement links TRBV2 to TRBJ1-2; 7 bases align to TRBD1. Per germline, CDR1 SNHLY and CDR2 FYNNEI. Trimming removed 6 bases from V and 7 bases from J; junction bases left unmatched: 11. CDR3 length equals 14 residues.

The chain is built from TRBV2 and TRBJ1-1, with unresolved D. CDR3 length: 11 residues. Trimming stripped 6 bases from V and 10 bases from J, with 12 bases between. Germline assignment: CDR1 SNHLY and CDR2 FYNNEI. The CDR3 DNA follows: TGTGCCAGCAGGCCAGCCGAGGGAGCTTTCTTT. It is translated as CASRPAEGAFF.

The chain employs TRBV25-1 and TRBJ2-6; D possibly corresponds to TRBD1 (5 bases). This CDR3 has 16 residues. V shed 3 bases and J shed 0 bases, with 9 bases lying between them. Germline V CDR1 and CDR2: MGHDK, SYGVNS. Written as DNA, the CDR3 is TGTGCCAGCAGTGAGGCAGGGATCTCTGGGGCCAACGTCCTGACTTTC. This gives the protein CASSEAGISGANVLTF.

This chain connects TRBV9 to TRBJ2-6; D perhaps matches TRBD2 (5 bases). The V gene's germline CDR1 is SGDLS and CDR2 YYNGEE. This CDR3 is 16 amino acids long. V lost 0 bases and J 0 bases, leaving 7 bases between the germline ends. The CDR3 coding sequence is TGTGCCAGCAGCGTAGACGGAGGCTCTGGGGCCAACGTCCTGACTTTC. Its protein is CASSVDGGSGANVLTF.

The chain uses TRBV30 and TRBJ1-2; the D gene is possibly TRBD1 (6 bases). Per germline, CDR1 GTSNPN and CDR2 SVGIG (reference sequence). This CDR3 contains 12 residues. V was cut by 3 bases and J by 4 bases, with 9 bases left in between. The CDR3: CAWRDSTYGYTF. CDR3 in DNA: TGTGCCTGGAGGGACAGTACCTATGGCTACACCTTC.

The chain has TRBV29-1 and TRBJ2-1; D is unresolved. The V end was cut by 5 bases, the J end by 4 bases, with 6 bases between. This CDR3 is 11 amino acids long. CDR1 is SQVTM and CDR2 is ANQGSEA in the germline V gene. The CDR3 reads CSVQSYNEQFF. The CDR3 bases are TGCAGCGTTCAATCATACAATGAGCAGTTCTTC.

The chain combines TRBV5-1 with TRBJ1-2; TRBD1 agrees at 8 bases. CDR1 and CDR2 (germline): SGHRS, YFSETQ. The CDR3 totals 15 residues. V was clipped by 4 bases and J by 3 bases; unmatched bases: 8. The DNA for the CDR3 is TGCGCCAGCAGCGTTCGTGGGACAGGCGACTATGGCTACACCTTC. Its translation is CASSVRGTGDYGYTF.

This clone was found a few times. Other DNA sequences from this sample encode an identical CDR3 as well. This chain joins TRBV29-1 and TRBJ2-3; D may be TRBD1 (6 bases). V gave up 4 bases and J gave up 2 bases, with 13 bases separating them. The CDR3 length is 14 residues. Germline V gene data show CDR1 as SQVTM and CDR2 as ANQGSEA. The CDR3 spells CSVGPGQSTDTQYF. In DNA form, the CDR3 reads TGCAGCGTTGGTCCCGGACAGTCCACAGATACGCAGTATTTT.

This clone was observed a few times. This chain joins TRBV30 and TRBJ2-3, with unresolved D. The V gene's germline CDR1 is GTSNPN and CDR2 SVGIG (reference sequence). Deletions cut 0 bases from V and 6 bases from J, with 7 bases between. The CDR3 extends over 12 amino acids. The DNA of the CDR3 is TGTGCCTGGAGTGTACCCGCGGATACGCAGTATTTT. It codes for CAWSVPADTQYF.

This chain joins TRBV28 and TRBJ2-3; D remains unclear. V was clipped by 5 bases and J by 2 bases, with 11 bases between them. The CDR3 sequence is 14 residues long. The V gene's germline CDR1 is MDHEN and CDR2 SYDVKM. The CDR3 protein is CASSPRSDTDTQYF. CDR3 nucleotides: TGTGCCAGCAGTCCGAGGAGCGACACAGATACGCAGTATTTT.

There are a few counts of this clone. J is TRBJ2-7 and V is TRBV5-4; D may be TRBD2 (6 bases). Trimming cost V 4 bases and J 2 bases, with 16 bases left between them. This CDR3 region has 15 residues. Looked up from germline, CDR1 is SGHNT and CDR2 is YYREEE (reference sequence). For the CDR3, the DNA is TGTGCCAGCAGCCCCCGGGACCGCGGGGCCTACGAGCAGTACTTC. It is translated as CASSPRDRGAYEQYF.

This clone was detected a few times. The chain links TRBV5-4 to TRBJ1-1; D uncertain. The CDR3 has 14 residues. V lost 4 bases and J 7 bases, leaving 17 bases between the germline ends. Germline V CDR1 and CDR2: SGHNT, YYREEE (reference sequence). This CDR3 reads CASSDQAWRSEAFF. CDR3 bases: TGTGCCAGCAGCGACCAGGCCTGGAGGAGTGAAGCTTTCTTT.

V is TRBV5-1 and J is TRBJ1-1; no definite D call. The CDR3 covers 15 residues. Trimming cost V 8 bases and J 1 base, with 18 bases left between them. From germline, CDR1 is SGHRS and CDR2 YFSETQ. The CDR3 DNA reads as TGCGCCAGTACGCCGGAGGACCTAGAGAACACTGAAGCTTTCTTT. Its translation: CASTPEDLENTEAFF.

The chain is built from TRBV4-1 and TRBJ2-7; 7 bases fit TRBD1. V lost 5 bases, J lost 4 bases, and 11 bases stayed unmatched. This CDR3 comprises 15 residues. Germline CDR1 and CDR2: MGHRA and YSYEKL. This chain's CDR3 is CASSAAALGQYEQYV. DNA of the CDR3: TGCGCCAGCAGCGCAGCCGCCCTGGGACAGTACGAGCAGTACGTC.

This clone was seen only a few times. The chain is built from TRBV7-9 and TRBJ2-5; D is perhaps TRBD1 (6 bases). Trimming took off 5 bases at V and 5 bases at J, with 18 bases between the two ends. CDR3 length equals 15 residues. The germline V gene has CDR1 SEHNR and CDR2 FQNEAQ (reference sequence). CDR3 amino acids: CASSKTGSGEETQYF. For the CDR3, the DNA is TGTGCCAGCAGCAAAACAGGGTCAGGGGAGGAGACCCAGTACTTC.

This clone has only a few counts. The chain recombines TRBV19 with TRBJ2-1; tentatively, D is TRBD2 (5 bases). The CDR3 runs 14 residues. Germline lookup yields CDR1 LNHDA and CDR2 SQIVND (reference sequence). V dropped 5 bases and J dropped 4 bases, with 12 bases sitting between them. DNA of the CDR3: TGTGCCAGTAGTGCCGGCGGGTCATACAATGAGCAGTTCTTC. Protein sequence: CASSAGGSYNEQFF. Variable domain in full (rest from reference TRBV19 and TRBJ2-1): DGGITQSPKYLFRKEGQNVTLSCEQNLNHDAMYWYRQDPGQGLRLIYYSQIVNDFQKGDIAEGYSVSREKKESFPLTVTSAQKNPTAFYLCASSAGGSYNEQFFGPGTRLTVL.

The CDR3 is CASSKMAGGRTEAFF. As DNA, the CDR3 is TGTGCCAGTAGTAAGATGGCAGGGGGAAGAACTGAAGCTTTCTTT. The chain links TRBV19 to TRBJ1-1; TRBD1 matches 7 bases. The CDR3 spans 15 residues. After removal of 4 bases from V and 5 bases from J, the junction contained 10 bases not matched to a gene. Per the germline V gene, CDR1 is LNHDA and CDR2 is SQIVND (reference sequence).

The chain is built from TRBV2 and TRBJ2-5; 12 nucleotides line up with TRBD2. This CDR3 has 18 amino acids. Per germline, CDR1 SNHLY and CDR2 FYNNEI. Trimming removed 2 bases from V and 4 bases from J; junction bases left unmatched: 11. The CDR3 bases are TGTGCCAGCAGTGAATCGGTTACTAGCGGGAGGAGAGGAGAGACCCAGTACTTC. Protein sequence: CASSESVTSGRRGETQYF.

This clone occurred a few times. The chain links TRBV11-2 to TRBJ2-4, with 7 bases that match TRBD2. From germline, CDR1 is SGHAT and CDR2 FQNNGV. With V trimmed by 5 bases and J by 7 bases, 5 bases remained unmatched. This CDR3 region has 13 residues. The CDR3 DNA reads as TGTGCCAGCAGCGGGTCCGGGGGGAACATTCAGTACTTC. The encoded protein is CASSGSGGNIQYF.

V gene TRBV7-9 combines with J gene TRBJ2-1; tentatively, D is TRBD2 (6 bases). The CDR3 consists of 16 residues. V lost 7 bases, J lost 9 bases, and 25 bases lay in between. The germline V gene has CDR1 SEHNR and CDR2 FQNEAQ (reference sequence). The CDR3 region has the DNA TGTGCCAGCACCCAAAGGGGCGGAGACGGGAGCGTTGAGCAGTTCTTC. It specifies CASTQRGGDGSVEQFF.

The rearrangement joins TRBV5-6 to TRBJ2-5, with a tentative D call TRBD2 (6 bases). Trimming shortened V by 0 bases and J by 14 bases, and 17 bases separated the two germline ends. The CDR3 contains 13 residues. Germline V lookup: CDR1 SGHDT, CDR2 YYEEEE. This CDR3 is CASSLGLLGLPYF. DNA for the CDR3: TGTGCCAGCAGCTTGGGCCTACTGGGACTCCCATACTTC. Drawing the rest from reference TRBV5-6 and TRBJ2-5, the complete variable domain is DAGVTQSPTHLIKTRGQQVTLRCSPKSGHDTVSWYQQALGQGPQFIFQYYEEEERQRGNFPDRFSGHQFPNYSSELNVNALLLGDSALYLCASSLGLLGLPYFGPGTRLLVL.

In this sample, this clone turned up a few times. J is TRBJ2-2 and V is TRBV6-1; the D gene is possibly TRBD1 (5 bases). The CDR3 length is 14 residues. Trimming shortened V by 6 bases and J by 3 bases, and 11 bases separated the two germline ends. Germline CDR1 is MNHNS and CDR2 is SASEGT. This CDR3 is CASSLRVYTGELFF. The CDR3, as DNA: TGTGCCAGCAGCCTCAGGGTCTACACCGGGGAGCTGTTTTTT.

This clone has only a few counts. The gene calls are TRBV19 and TRBJ1-2, with TRBD1 identical over 8 bases. V shed 9 bases, J shed 7 bases, and the junction held 16 bases outside the gene matches. CDR1 is LNHDA, CDR2 SQIVND, per germline (reference sequence). The CDR3 has 15 amino acids. Here the CDR3 reads CASSGQGVVGGGYTF. The CDR3 region has the DNA TGTGCCAGCTCCGGACAGGGAGTGGTTGGAGGTGGCTACACCTTC.